Below, one T cell receptor beta chain is given with its context. The antigen is undetermined. Libraries were prepared by immunoSEQ multiplex PCR; TCRdb keeps only in-frame clonotypes and omits some of them. Among approximately 400,000 clones, about 85% were seen once, and the ten largest hold roughly 3.1%. Treatment given: around 19 received Ad26.COV2.S at low or high dose, single or two shots; 5 received placebo; per-sample allocation not given. Each sample was drawn 63 days after the first injection (of vaccine or placebo). The sample originates from a study of Ad26.COV2.S vaccination and SARS-CoV-2 variants. Study conclusions and caveats: Analyses that measured TCR breadth and depth may have underestimated total T cell responses.

CDR1 is SGHTA and CDR2 is FQGNSA in the germline V gene. This CDR3 has 16 amino acids. With 5 bases clipped from V and 2 bases from J, the junction kept 6 bases outside the gene matches. The starting material was peripheral blood, obtained in a trial of Ad26.COV2.S vaccine versus placebo. The J gene is TRBJ2-7, the V gene TRBV7-2; the match to TRBD2 covers 13 bases. This TCR was recovered from a person between 18 and 59 years old who received the Ad26.COV2.S COVID-19 vaccine or a placebo. This CDR3 is CASSLLGLAGAYEQYF. Here the CDR3 DNA reads TGTGCCAGCAGCCTCCTTGGACTAGCGGGAGCCTACGAGCAGTACTTC.